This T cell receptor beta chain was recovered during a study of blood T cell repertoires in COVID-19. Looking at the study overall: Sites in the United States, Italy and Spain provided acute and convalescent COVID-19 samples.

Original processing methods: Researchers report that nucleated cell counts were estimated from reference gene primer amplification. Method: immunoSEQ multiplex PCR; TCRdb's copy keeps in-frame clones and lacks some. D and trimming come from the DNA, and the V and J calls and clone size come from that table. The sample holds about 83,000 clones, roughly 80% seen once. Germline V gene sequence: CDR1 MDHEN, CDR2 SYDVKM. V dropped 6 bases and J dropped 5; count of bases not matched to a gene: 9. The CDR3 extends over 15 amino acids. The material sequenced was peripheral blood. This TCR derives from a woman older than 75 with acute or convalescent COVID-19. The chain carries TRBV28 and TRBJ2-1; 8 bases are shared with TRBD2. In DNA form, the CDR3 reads TGTGCCAGCAGACAGGGCGGGGGGCCGCACAATGAGCAGTTCTTC. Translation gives CASRQGGGPHNEQFF.